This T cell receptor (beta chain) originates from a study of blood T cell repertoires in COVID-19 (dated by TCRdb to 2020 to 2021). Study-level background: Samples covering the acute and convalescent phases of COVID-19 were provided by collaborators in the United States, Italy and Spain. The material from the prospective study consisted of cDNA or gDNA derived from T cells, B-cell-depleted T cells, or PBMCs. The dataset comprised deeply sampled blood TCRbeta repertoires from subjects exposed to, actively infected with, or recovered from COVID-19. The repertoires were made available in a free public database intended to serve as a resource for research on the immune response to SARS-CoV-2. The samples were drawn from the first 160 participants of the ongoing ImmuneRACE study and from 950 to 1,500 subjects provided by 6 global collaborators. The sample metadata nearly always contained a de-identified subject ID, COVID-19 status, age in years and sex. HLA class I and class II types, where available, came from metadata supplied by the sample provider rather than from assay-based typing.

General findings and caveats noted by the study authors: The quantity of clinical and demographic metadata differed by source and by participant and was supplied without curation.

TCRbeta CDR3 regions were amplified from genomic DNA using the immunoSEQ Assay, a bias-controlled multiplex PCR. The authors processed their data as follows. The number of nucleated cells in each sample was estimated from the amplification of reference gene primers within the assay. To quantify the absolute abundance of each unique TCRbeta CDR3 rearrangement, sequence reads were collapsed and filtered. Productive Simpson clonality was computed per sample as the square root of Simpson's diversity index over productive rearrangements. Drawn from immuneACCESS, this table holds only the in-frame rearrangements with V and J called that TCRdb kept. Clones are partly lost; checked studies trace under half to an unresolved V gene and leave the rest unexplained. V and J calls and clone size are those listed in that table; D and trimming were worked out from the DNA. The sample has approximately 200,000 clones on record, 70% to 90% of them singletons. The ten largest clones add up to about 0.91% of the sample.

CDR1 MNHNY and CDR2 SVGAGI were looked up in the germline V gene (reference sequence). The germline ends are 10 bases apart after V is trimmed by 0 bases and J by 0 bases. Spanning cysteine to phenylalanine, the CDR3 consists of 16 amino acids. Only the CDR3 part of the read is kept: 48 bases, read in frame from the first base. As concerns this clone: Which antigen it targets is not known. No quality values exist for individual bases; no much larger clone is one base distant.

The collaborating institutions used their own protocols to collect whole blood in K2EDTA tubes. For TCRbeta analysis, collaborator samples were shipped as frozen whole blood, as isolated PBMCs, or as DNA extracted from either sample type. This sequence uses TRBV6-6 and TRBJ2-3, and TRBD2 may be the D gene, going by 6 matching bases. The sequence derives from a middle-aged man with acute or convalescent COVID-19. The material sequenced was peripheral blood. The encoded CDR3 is CASSYSRDGSTDTQYF. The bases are TGTGCCAGCAGTTACTCGCGGGACGGTAGCACAGATACGCAGTATTTT.